This TCR beta chain was recovered during a study of breast tumors, draining lymph nodes, adjacent tissues. The study, taken as a whole, reports: The lymph node origin of tumor T cells was framed as consistent with a hypothesis, not demonstrated. Tumors had less TCR diversity than lymph nodes, more than nontumor tissue. Compared with basal-like, luminal-like tumors shared significantly more repertoire with nontumor tissue.

TCRdb analysed the multiplex PCR reads with MiXCR anew, one entry per CDR3 protein. This table holds some 85,000 distinct CDR3 sequences, roughly 30% found once. Samples came from axillary lymph nodes draining the breast cancer. The CDR3 extends over 14 amino acids. Germline V gives CDR1 MNHEY, CDR2 SVGEGT. The V end lost 5 bases, the J end lost 1 base, and 11 bases lay between the germline ends. Concerning this clonotype: Its target is unknown.

The chain couples TRBV6-2 or TRBV6-3 to TRBJ1-1, with D possibly matching TRBD1 (5 bases). Sequencing was done on a sample of axillary lymph node tissue. The receptor comes from a female donor with breast cancer. Some clones in this sample may be carry-over from other donors' samples. The DNA of the CDR3 is TGTGCCAGCAGTCGGGGCCACCAGAACACTGAAGCTTTCTTT. Translation: CASSRGHQNTEAFF.